The TCR beta chain under discussion was sequenced for a study of human T cells and chemical hapten exposure. At the level of the study: 2% DPC applied to an approximately 2 cm by approximately 2 cm arm area sensitized donors. Alopecia areata, totalis and universalis patients, mostly female, were included. Small discrepancies in pooled library volume mainly accounted for the varying TCR yields per sample.

Noted time point: pre-sensitization, week 0. The treatment was: therapeutic diphenylcyclopropenone sensitization with weekly scalp DPC. The V and J ends lost 3 bases and 0 bases, in that order; junction bases with no gene match: 10. Germline values: CDR1 MNHEY, CDR2 SVGEGT. The CDR3 is 17 residues long. Single cDNA molecules in the library carried unique molecular identifiers attached during preparation. TCRdb used MiXCR to reprocess the RACE reads, holding one entry per CDR3 protein. This table holds under 300,000 distinct CDR3 sequences, 7.5% to 9% found once. This material consisted of whole blood, taken in connection with sensitization to the hapten diphenylcyclopropenone (DPC). The TCR was taken from a woman in her 40s with alopecia areata. Some clones in this sample may be carry-over from other donors' samples. The genes are TRBV6-2 or TRBV6-3 and TRBJ2-7; TRBD1 agrees at 8 bases. CDR3 sequence reads: CASSYYSTGGNSYEQYF. The CDR3 DNA reads as TGTGCCAGCAGTTATTACTCCACAGGGGGGAACTCCTACGAGCAGTACTTC.